The present T cell receptor beta chain was sequenced within a study of shared clonotypes between healthy human individuals. After removal of 2 bases from V and 2 bases from J, the junction contained 6 bases not matched to a gene. CDR1 GTSNPN and CDR2 SVGIG come from the germline V gene (reference sequence). The CDR3 consists of 16 residues. Clones were read by immunoSEQ multiplex PCR, and TCRdb kept only the in-frame ones, dropping some. The sample comprises about 680,000 clones, roughly 72% of which are singletons, and around 2% rests with the top ten. This chain joins TRBV30 and TRBJ1-2; TRBD1 aligns across 12 bases. The sequence was obtained from a woman in her twenties or thirties in good health. What was sequenced was memory CD4+ T cells sorted from blood. The sample's subset: CD45RA-negative fraction. CDR3 residues: CAWSRTGTGGNYGYTF. DNA of the CDR3: TGTGCCTGGAGTCGAACCGGGACAGGGGGCAACTATGGCTACACCTTC.